The rows below give T cell receptor beta chains drawn from one sample of a study of Graves' ophthalmopathy and Graves' hyperthyroidism. TCRdb processed the multiplex PCR reads anew with MiXCR; each CDR3 protein has one entry. Of about 480,000 distinct CDR3 sequences listed, around 15% are singletons. The sequencing sample was made of blood. The receptors were gathered from a woman in her twenties or thirties with Graves' ophthalmopathy. CDR3s leave out the opening cysteine and the closing phenylalanine or tryptophan. The order of the fields is CDR3 protein, J gene, CDR3 length, V gene.

CDR3aa: ASSPRDRPIYGYT
j_gene: TRBJ1-2
len: 13
v_gene: TRBV18

CDR3aa: ASSLRGLGTGELF
j_gene: TRBJ2-2
len: 13
v_gene: TRBV28

CDR3aa: ASSFLRAQEPQH
j_gene: TRBJ1-5
len: 12
v_gene: TRBV28

CDR3aa: ASSLSNLGYGYT
j_gene: TRBJ1-2
len: 12
v_gene: TRBV7-9

CDR3aa: ASSETQGWGNQPQH
j_gene: TRBJ1-5
len: 14
v_gene: TRBV6-1

CDR3aa: ASRATTSGGIAGELF
j_gene: TRBJ2-2
len: 15
v_gene: TRBV6-1

CDR3aa: ASSLGGGFAEAF
j_gene: TRBJ1-1
len: 12
v_gene: TRBV4-1

CDR3aa: TWSVPADYGYT
j_gene: TRBJ1-2
len: 11
v_gene: TRBV30

CDR3aa: SARGKGSGTEAF
j_gene: TRBJ1-1
len: 12
v_gene: TRBV20-1

CDR3aa: ASSTGGGNIQY
j_gene: TRBJ2-4
len: 11
v_gene: TRBV6-2/TRBV6-3

CDR3aa: ASSLALGGGTDTQY
j_gene: TRBJ2-3
len: 14
v_gene: TRBV7-6

CDR3aa: ASSQDLRQPQH
j_gene: TRBJ1-5
len: 11
v_gene: TRBV3-1

CDR3aa: SARVKGGGWDTQY
j_gene: TRBJ2-3
len: 13
v_gene: TRBV20-1

CDR3aa: ASSPRSVSNQPQH
j_gene: TRBJ1-5
len: 13
v_gene: TRBV28

CDR3aa: ASSSTGGMNIKY
j_gene: TRBJ2-4
len: 12
v_gene: TRBV5-1

CDR3aa: ASSFPGKNIQY
j_gene: TRBJ2-4
len: 11
v_gene: TRBV12-3/TRBV12-4

CDR3aa: ASSHLDRDETQY
j_gene: TRBJ2-5
len: 12
v_gene: TRBV28

CDR3aa: ATSRRGLAGASNTGELF
j_gene: TRBJ2-2
len: 17
v_gene: TRBV15

CDR3aa: ASSGGAEYEQY
j_gene: TRBJ2-7
len: 11
v_gene: TRBV5-1

CDR3aa: AWAPGFGETQY
j_gene: TRBJ2-5
len: 11
v_gene: TRBV30

CDR3aa: AIARQGPYEQY
j_gene: TRBJ2-7
len: 11
v_gene: TRBV6-1

CDR3aa: AISEDYYEQY
j_gene: TRBJ2-7
len: 10
v_gene: TRBV10-3

CDR3aa: ASSRDLGTGELF
j_gene: TRBJ2-2
len: 12
v_gene: TRBV14

CDR3aa: ASSKIGLGVNTEAF
j_gene: TRBJ1-1
len: 14
v_gene: TRBV4-1

CDR3aa: SARDRYQPQH
j_gene: TRBJ1-5
len: 10
v_gene: TRBV20-1

CDR3aa: ASSVGGGLLTEAF
j_gene: TRBJ1-1
len: 13
v_gene: TRBV9

CDR3aa: AISEIRDEQY
j_gene: TRBJ2-7
len: 10
v_gene: TRBV10-3

CDR3aa: ASSYPGSETQY
j_gene: TRBJ2-5
len: 11
v_gene: TRBV6-5

CDR3aa: SALDRASSGANVLT
j_gene: TRBJ2-6
len: 14
v_gene: TRBV20-1

CDR3aa: ASSSIRDRDPYTEAF
j_gene: TRBJ1-1
len: 15
v_gene: TRBV28

CDR3aa: ASSQDQNQPQH
j_gene: TRBJ1-5
len: 11
v_gene: TRBV4-1

CDR3aa: AWSGDGTNQPQH
j_gene: TRBJ1-5
len: 12
v_gene: TRBV30

CDR3aa: SARDVGFGELF
j_gene: TRBJ2-2
len: 11
v_gene: TRBV20-1

CDR3aa: SVDGGAGLEQY
j_gene: TRBJ2-7
len: 11
v_gene: TRBV29-1

CDR3aa: ASSQPGGQGASGYT
j_gene: TRBJ1-2
len: 14
v_gene: TRBV3-1

CDR3aa: ASSLGDGYGYT
j_gene: TRBJ1-2
len: 11
v_gene: TRBV7-9

CDR3aa: SVEDLEWAGELF
j_gene: TRBJ2-2
len: 12
v_gene: TRBV29-1

CDR3aa: ASGLGTGSPLH
j_gene: TRBJ1-6
len: 11
v_gene: TRBV12-5

CDR3aa: ASSSGHLLLGYT
j_gene: TRBJ1-2
len: 12
v_gene: TRBV19

CDR3aa: ASSLLAGGPSYEQY
j_gene: TRBJ2-7
len: 14
v_gene: TRBV28

CDR3aa: ASSPNRPVMNTEAF
j_gene: TRBJ1-1
len: 14
v_gene: TRBV10-1

CDR3aa: ASSFEGRETQY
j_gene: TRBJ2-5
len: 11
v_gene: TRBV28

CDR3aa: ASSPVGWLAKNIQY
j_gene: TRBJ2-4
len: 14
v_gene: TRBV27

CDR3aa: ASPGPRNTEAF
j_gene: TRBJ1-1
len: 11
v_gene: TRBV6-4

CDR3aa: ASSRGRDSSYEQY
j_gene: TRBJ2-7
len: 13
v_gene: TRBV28